This entry lists 15 T cell receptor beta chains sequenced from one sample in a study of cytomegalovirus exposure and HLA in healthy donors. Generated by immunoSEQ multiplex PCR, the TCRdb table keeps only in-frame clones and is missing some. The sample lists 90,000 to 110,000 clones, roughly 90% occurring once. Sequencing input: PBMCs. Receptor source: a woman aged 18 to 35 in good health and CMV-seronegative.

The chain is built from TRBV5-5 and TRBJ2-7, with 7 bases identical to TRBD1. The CDR3 runs 13 residues. Germline CDR1 reads SGHKS; CDR2 reads YYEKEE (reference sequence). Unmatched junction bases numbered 6, after V lost 7 bases and J lost 2 bases. The CDR3 bases are TGTGCCAGCGAGGACAGGCGTGCCTACGAGCAGTACTTC. This translates into CASEDRRAYEQYF. The full variable domain, with the rest looked up from reference TRBV5-5 and TRBJ2-7, is DAGVTQSPTHLIKTRGQQVTLRCSPISGHKSVSWYQQVLGQGPQFIFQYYEKEERGRGNFPDRFSARQFPNYSSELNVNALLLGDSALYLCASEDRRAYEQYFGPGTRLTVT.

The CDR3 coding sequence is TGTGCCAGCAGCTTGGAGGCAGGGGGAGGCTATGGCTACACCTTC. It codes for CASSLEAGGGYGYTF. V gene TRBV5-4 combines with J gene TRBJ1-2, with 7 bases aligning to TRBD1. Germline loops: CDR1 SGHNT, CDR2 YYREEE (reference sequence). The CDR3 is 15 amino acids. The junction had 6 bases not matched to a gene; V was cut back by 0 bases and J by 4 bases. Full variable domain (outside the CDR3, taken from reference TRBV5-4 and TRBJ1-2): ETGVTQSPTHLIKTRGQQVTLRCSSQSGHNTVSWYQQALGQGPQFIFQYYREEENGRGNFPPRFSGLQFPNYSSELNVNALELDDSALYLCASSLEAGGGYGYTFGSGTRLTVV.

The table lists this clone with a few counts. This rearrangement joins TRBV9 to TRBJ1-1; no clear D gene. The germline gives CDR1 SGDLS, CDR2 YYNGEE. The CDR3 sequence is 14 residues long. V lost 6 bases, J lost 0 bases, and 12 bases lay in between. CDR3 loop: CASNTNPMNTEAFF. CDR3 sequence (DNA): TGTGCCAGCAACACAAACCCGATGAACACTGAAGCTTTCTTT.

The rearrangement links TRBV5-8 to TRBJ2-7, with 9 bases identical to TRBD2. Germline CDR1 reads SGHTS; CDR2 reads YDEGEE. The ends lost 4 bases at V and 2 bases at J; junction bases unmatched: 16. CDR3 length equals 18 residues. The CDR3 DNA reads as TGTGCCAGCAGCGCCGGGCAACTAGCGGGCTTTGGGGCCTACGAGCAGTACTTC. This gives the protein CASSAGQLAGFGAYEQYF.

The V call is TRBV13, the J call TRBJ2-1; 12 nucleotides line up with TRBD1. The length of the CDR3 is 17 residues. Germline V gives CDR1 PRHDT, CDR2 FYEKMQ (reference sequence). V was pared by 5 bases and J by 9 bases, with 14 bases of the junction left unmatched. The CDR3 protein is CASSTNRDRGLLSEQFF. The CDR3 DNA reads as TGTGCCAGCAGCACGAACCGGGACAGGGGGCTACTAAGTGAGCAGTTCTTC.

In its sample, this clone was seen once. The rearrangement uses TRBV27 and TRBJ1-2; maybe TRBD1 (5 bases). Trimming shortened V by 8 bases and J by 2 bases, and 18 bases separated the two germline ends. CDR3 length: 15 amino acids. In germline, CDR1 is MNHEY, CDR2 SMNVEV (reference sequence). In nucleotides, the CDR3 is TGTGCCAGCGGGCCTAGGGGTCGAGGAAACTATGGCTACACCTTC. Translation: CASGPRGRGNYGYTF.

V and J are TRBV7-8 and TRBJ1-3; unclear D gene. The V end was cut by 5 bases, the J end by 1 base, with 9 bases between. Germline V CDR1 and CDR2: SGHVS, FQNEAQ. CDR3 length: 14 residues. The CDR3 DNA reads as TGTGCCAGCAGCCACTTCAAGTCTGGAAACACCATATATTTT. This sequence encodes CASSHFKSGNTIYF.

J is TRBJ2-5 and V is TRBV6-1, with 10 bases fitting TRBD2. The J segment lost 2 bases and the V segment lost 8 bases, leaving 5 bases of the junction unmatched. Germline V lookup: CDR1 MNHNS, CDR2 SASEGT. CDR3 size: 14 residues. The CDR3 spells CASVPSGSQETQYF. CDR3 bases: TGTGCCAGCGTGCCTAGCGGGAGTCAAGAGACCCAGTACTTC.

The rearrangement joins TRBV28 to TRBJ1-4; a possible D gene is TRBD1 (6 bases). Trimming left V 5 bases short and J 3 bases short, with 10 bases between. The CDR3 is 14 residues long. CDR1 is MDHEN, CDR2 SYDVKM, per germline. This chain's CDR3 is CASSRPGANEKLFF. In nucleotides, the CDR3 is TGTGCCAGCAGTCGACCAGGGGCTAATGAAAAACTGTTTTTT.

This chain joins TRBV27 and TRBJ1-2; maybe TRBD1 (6 bases). The CDR3 contains 15 residues. The ends were cut back, 7 bases at V and 3 bases at J, with 18 bases in the middle. Germline loops: CDR1 MNHEY, CDR2 SMNVEV (reference sequence). The CDR3 spells CASTHLGGADYGYTF. The CDR3 DNA reads as TGTGCCAGCACTCACCTAGGGGGGGCAGACTATGGCTACACCTTC.

The chain links TRBV7-8 to TRBJ2-6; the D is unclear. The CDR3 has 17 amino acids. V was pared by 5 bases and J by 5 bases, with 19 bases between. Per germline, CDR1 SGHVS and CDR2 FQNEAQ. The CDR3 coding sequence is TGTGCCAGCAGCGCCACAGCAGGTCCTCTAAGGGCCAACGTCCTGACTTTC. This sequence encodes CASSATAGPLRANVLTF.

The chain is built from TRBV13 and TRBJ2-7, with 8 bases fitting TRBD1. This CDR3 contains 18 residues. The germline V gene encodes CDR1 PRHDT and CDR2 FYEKMQ (reference sequence). Trimming removed 0 bases from V and 2 bases from J; junction bases left unmatched: 12. In nucleotides, the CDR3 is TGTGCCAGCAGCTTAGGATTAGGAGGGACAGGCCGGCCCTACGAGCAGTACTTC. Translated, it gives CASSLGLGGTGRPYEQYF.

The chain combines TRBV11-2 with TRBJ2-1; 10 nucleotides line up with TRBD2. The germline gives CDR1 SGHAT, CDR2 FQNNGV. Losses at the gene ends were 5 bases for V and 7 bases for J; bases not matched to a gene: 8. This CDR3 spans 15 amino acids. The CDR3 sequence: CASSPTGGLANEQFF. In nucleotides, the CDR3 is TGTGCCAGCAGCCCCACAGGGGGACTAGCGAATGAGCAGTTCTTC.

The chain employs TRBV18 and TRBJ1-5; 8 bases line up with TRBD1. Germline V gene sequence: CDR1 KGHSH, CDR2 LQKENI. The CDR3 extends over 15 amino acids. Unmatched junction bases numbered 7, after V lost 3 bases and J lost 6 bases. CDR3 region: CASSPQGATGQPQHF. The CDR3 bases are TGTGCCAGCTCACCCCAGGGGGCGACAGGTCAGCCCCAGCATTTT.

This chain uses TRBV29-1 with TRBJ1-1; 8 bases align to TRBD1. The ends lost 6 bases at V and 1 base at J; junction bases unmatched: 4. CDR3 size: 13 residues. Germline CDR1 reads SQVTM; CDR2 reads ANQGSEA. CDR3 coding DNA: TGCAGCGTAAGGACAGGGTCGAACACTGAAGCTTTCTTT. Translation: CSVRTGSNTEAFF.